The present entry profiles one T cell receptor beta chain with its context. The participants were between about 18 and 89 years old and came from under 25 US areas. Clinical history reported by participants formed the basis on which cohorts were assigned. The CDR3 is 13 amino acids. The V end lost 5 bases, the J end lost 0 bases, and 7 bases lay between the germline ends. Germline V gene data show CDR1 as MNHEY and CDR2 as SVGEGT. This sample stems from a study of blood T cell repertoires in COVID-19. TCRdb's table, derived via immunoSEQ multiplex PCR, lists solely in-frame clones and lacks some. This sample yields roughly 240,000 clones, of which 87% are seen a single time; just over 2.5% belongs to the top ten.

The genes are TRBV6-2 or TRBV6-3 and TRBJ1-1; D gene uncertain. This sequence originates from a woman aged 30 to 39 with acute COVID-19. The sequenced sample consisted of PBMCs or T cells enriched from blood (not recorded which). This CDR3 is CASSTRLNTEAFF. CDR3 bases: TGTGCCAGCAGTACCAGATTGAACACTGAAGCTTTCTTT.